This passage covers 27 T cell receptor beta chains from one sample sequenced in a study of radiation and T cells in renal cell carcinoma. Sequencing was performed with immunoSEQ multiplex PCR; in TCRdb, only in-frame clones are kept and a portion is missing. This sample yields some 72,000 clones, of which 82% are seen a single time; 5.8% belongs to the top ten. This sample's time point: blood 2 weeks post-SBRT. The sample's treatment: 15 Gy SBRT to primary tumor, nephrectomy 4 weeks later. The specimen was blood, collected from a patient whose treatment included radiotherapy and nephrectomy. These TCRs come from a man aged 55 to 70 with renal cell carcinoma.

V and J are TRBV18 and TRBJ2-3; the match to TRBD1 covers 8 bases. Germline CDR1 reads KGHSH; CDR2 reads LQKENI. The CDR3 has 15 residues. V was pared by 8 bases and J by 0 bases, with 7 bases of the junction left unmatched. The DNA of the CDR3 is TGTGCCAGCCACCGGGACAGGTCTAGCACAGATACGCAGTATTTT. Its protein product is CASHRDRSSTDTQYF. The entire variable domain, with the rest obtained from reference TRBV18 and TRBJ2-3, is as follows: NAGVMQNPRHLVRRRGQEARLRCSPMKGHSHVYWYRQLPEEGLKFMVYLQKENIIDESGMPKERFSAEFPKEGPSILRIQQVVRGDSAAYFCASHRDRSSTDTQYFGPGTRLTVL.

In DNA form, the CDR3 reads TGTGCCAGCAGTTTGTTAGCGGGAGTTCCTGAGACCCAGTACTTC. This gives the protein CASSLLAGVPETQYF. This chain links TRBV28 with TRBJ2-5; 9 bases are a match to TRBD2. The CDR3 is made up of 15 amino acids. Losses at the gene ends were 3 bases for V and 5 bases for J; bases not matched to a gene: 7. Looked up from germline, CDR1 is MDHEN and CDR2 is SYDVKM.

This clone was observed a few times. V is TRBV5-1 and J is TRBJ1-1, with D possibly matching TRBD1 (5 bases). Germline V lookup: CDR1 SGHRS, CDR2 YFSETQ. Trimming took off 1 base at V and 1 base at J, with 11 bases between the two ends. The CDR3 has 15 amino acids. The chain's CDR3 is CASSLSGVRNTEAFF. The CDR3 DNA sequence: TGCGCCAGCAGCTTGTCGGGGGTACGGAACACTGAAGCTTTCTTT.

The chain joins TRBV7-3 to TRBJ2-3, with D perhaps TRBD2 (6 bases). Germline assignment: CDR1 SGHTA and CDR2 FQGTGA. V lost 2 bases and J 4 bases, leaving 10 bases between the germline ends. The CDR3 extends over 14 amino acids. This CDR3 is CASSLAGHPDTQYF. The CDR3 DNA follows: TGTGCCAGCAGCTTAGCGGGGCACCCAGATACGCAGTATTTT.

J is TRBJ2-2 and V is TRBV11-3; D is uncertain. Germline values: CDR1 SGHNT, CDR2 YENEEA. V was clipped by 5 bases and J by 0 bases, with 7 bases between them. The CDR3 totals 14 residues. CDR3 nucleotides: TGTGCCAGCAGCCCCGCGCCGAACACCGGGGAGCTGTTTTTT. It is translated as CASSPAPNTGELFF.

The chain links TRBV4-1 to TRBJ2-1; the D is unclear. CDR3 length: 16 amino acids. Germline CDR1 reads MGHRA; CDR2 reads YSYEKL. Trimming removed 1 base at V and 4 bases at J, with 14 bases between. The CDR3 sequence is CASSQVDLLLYNEQFF. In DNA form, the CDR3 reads TGCGCCAGCAGCCAAGTAGACCTCCTCTTATACAATGAGCAGTTCTTC.

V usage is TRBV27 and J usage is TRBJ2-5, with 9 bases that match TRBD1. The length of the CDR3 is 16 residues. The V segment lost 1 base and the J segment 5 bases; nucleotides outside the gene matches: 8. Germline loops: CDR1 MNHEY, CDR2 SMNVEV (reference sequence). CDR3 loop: CASSLYGQGLGETQYF. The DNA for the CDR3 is TGTGCCAGCAGTTTATACGGACAGGGGCTGGGGGAGACCCAGTACTTC.

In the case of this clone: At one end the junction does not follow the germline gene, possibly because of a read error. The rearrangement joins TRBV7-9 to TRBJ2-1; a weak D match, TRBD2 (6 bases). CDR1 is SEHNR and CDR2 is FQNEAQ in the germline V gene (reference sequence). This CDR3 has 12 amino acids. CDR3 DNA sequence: TGTGCCAGCAGCTTAGCGGAGGGGATAACACTCTTC. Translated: CASSLAEGITLF.

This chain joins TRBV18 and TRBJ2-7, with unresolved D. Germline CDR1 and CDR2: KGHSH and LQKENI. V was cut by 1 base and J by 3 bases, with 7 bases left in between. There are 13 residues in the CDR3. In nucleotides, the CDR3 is TGTGCCAGCTCACCACGAAACGACTACGAGCAGTACTTC. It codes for CASSPRNDYEQYF.

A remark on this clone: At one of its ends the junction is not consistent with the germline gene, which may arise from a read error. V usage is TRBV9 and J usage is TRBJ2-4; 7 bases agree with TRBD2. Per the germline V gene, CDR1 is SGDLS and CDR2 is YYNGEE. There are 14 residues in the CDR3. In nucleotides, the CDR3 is TGTGCCAGCAGCCCCCGACTAGCCGAAAACATTCAGTACTTC. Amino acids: CASSPRLAENIQYF.

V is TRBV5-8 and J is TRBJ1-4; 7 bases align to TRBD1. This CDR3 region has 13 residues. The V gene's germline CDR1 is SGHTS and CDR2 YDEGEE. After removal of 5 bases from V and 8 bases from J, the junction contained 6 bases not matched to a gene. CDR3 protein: CASRGRGKEKLFF. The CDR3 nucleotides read TGTGCCAGCAGGGGCAGGGGGAAGGAAAAACTGTTTTTT.

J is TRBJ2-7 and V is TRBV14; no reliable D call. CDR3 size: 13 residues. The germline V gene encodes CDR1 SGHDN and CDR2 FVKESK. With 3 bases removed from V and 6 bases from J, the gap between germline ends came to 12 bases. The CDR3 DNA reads TGTGCCAGCAGCCAGACCCAGGTGGCCGAGCAGTACTTC. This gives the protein CASSQTQVAEQYF.

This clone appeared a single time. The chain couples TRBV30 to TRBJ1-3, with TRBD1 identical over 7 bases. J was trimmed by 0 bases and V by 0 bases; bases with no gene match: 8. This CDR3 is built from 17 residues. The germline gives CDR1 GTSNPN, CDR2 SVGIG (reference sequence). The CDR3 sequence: CAWSVHYGDSSGNTIYF. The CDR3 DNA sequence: TGTGCCTGGAGTGTACACTATGGGGACAGCTCTGGAAACACCATATATTTT. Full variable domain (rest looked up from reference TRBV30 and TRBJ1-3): SQTIHQWPATLVQPVGSPLSLECTVEGTSNPNLYWYRQAAGRGLQLLFYSVGIGQISSEVPQNLSASRPQDRQFILSSKKLLLSDSGFYLCAWSVHYGDSSGNTIYFGEGSWLTVV.

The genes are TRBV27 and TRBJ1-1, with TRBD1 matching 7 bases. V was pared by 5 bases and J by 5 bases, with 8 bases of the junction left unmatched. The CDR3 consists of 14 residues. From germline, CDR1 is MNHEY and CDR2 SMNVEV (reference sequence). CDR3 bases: TGTGCCAGCAGTCCGACGACAGGGAGGACTGAAGCTTTCTTT. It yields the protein CASSPTTGRTEAFF.

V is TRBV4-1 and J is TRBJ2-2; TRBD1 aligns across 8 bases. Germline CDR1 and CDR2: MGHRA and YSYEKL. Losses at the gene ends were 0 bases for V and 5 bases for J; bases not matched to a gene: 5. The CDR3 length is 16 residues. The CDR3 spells CASSQDDDRGTGELFF. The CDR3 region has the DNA TGCGCCAGCAGCCAAGATGACGACAGGGGTACCGGGGAGCTGTTTTTT.

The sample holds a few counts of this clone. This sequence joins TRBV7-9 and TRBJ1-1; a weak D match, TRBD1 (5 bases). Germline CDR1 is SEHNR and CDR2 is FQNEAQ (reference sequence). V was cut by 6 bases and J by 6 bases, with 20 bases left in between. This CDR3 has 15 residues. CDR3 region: CASRPGGGVVAEAFF. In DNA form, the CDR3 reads TGTGCCAGCAGACCCGGCGGAGGGGTGGTCGCTGAAGCTTTCTTT.

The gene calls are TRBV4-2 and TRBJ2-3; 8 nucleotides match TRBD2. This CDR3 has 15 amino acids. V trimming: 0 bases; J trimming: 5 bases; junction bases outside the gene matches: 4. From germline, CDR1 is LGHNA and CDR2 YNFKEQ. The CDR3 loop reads CASSQDPLAGDTQYF. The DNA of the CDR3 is TGTGCCAGCAGCCAAGATCCCCTAGCGGGAGATACGCAGTATTTT.

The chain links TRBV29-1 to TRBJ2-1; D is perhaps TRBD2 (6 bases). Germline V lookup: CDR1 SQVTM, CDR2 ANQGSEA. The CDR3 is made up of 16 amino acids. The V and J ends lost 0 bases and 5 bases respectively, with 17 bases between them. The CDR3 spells CSVEDLPSVLDNEQFF. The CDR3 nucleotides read TGCAGCGTTGAAGATCTCCCTAGCGTCCTGGACAATGAGCAGTTCTTC.

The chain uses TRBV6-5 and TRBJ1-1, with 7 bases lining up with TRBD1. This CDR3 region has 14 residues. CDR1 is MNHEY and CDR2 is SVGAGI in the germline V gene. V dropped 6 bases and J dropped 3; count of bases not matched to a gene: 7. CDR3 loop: CASRESGGDTEAFF. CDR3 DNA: TGTGCCAGCAGAGAGTCAGGGGGAGACACTGAAGCTTTCTTT.

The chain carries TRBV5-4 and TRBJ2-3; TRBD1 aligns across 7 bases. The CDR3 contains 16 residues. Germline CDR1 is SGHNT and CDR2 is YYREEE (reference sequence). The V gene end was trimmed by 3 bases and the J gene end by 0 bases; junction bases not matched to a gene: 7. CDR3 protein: CASSWGWDRSTDTQYF. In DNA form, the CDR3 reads TGTGCCAGCAGCTGGGGGTGGGACAGAAGCACAGATACGCAGTATTTT.

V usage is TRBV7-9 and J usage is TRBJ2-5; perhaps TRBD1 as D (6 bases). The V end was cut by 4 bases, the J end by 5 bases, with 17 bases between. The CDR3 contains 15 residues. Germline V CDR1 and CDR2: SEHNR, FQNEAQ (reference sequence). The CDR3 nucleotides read TGTGCCAGCAGCTACCAGGGGCGGGCGGTGGAGACCCAGTACTTC. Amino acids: CASSYQGRAVETQYF.

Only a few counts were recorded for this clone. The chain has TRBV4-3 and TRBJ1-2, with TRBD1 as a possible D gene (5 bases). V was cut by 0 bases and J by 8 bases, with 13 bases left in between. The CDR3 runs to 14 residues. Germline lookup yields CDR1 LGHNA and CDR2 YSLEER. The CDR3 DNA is TGCGCCAGCAGCCAAGATCGGGACGTTGGAGGCTACACCTTC. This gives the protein CASSQDRDVGGYTF.

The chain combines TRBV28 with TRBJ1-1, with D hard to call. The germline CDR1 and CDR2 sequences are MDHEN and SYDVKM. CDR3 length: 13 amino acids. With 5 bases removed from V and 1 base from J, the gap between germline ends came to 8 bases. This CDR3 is CASSTAGNTEAFF. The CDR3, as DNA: TGTGCCAGCAGTACCGCGGGGAACACTGAAGCTTTCTTT.

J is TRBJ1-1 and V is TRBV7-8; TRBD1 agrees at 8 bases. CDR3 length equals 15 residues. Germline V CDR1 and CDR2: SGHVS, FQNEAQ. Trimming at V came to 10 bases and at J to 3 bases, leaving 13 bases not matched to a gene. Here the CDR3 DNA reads TGTGCCATAGCGTCCAGGGGGCGTAGGGACACTGAAGCTTTCTTT. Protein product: CAIASRGRRDTEAFF.

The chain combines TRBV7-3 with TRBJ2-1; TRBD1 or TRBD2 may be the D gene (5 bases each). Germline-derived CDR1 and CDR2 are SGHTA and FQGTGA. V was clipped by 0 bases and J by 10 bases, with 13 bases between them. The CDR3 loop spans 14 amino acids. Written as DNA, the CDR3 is TGTGCCAGCAGCTTAACACTAGGTGGGGCAGAGCAGTTCTTC. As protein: CASSLTLGGAEQFF.

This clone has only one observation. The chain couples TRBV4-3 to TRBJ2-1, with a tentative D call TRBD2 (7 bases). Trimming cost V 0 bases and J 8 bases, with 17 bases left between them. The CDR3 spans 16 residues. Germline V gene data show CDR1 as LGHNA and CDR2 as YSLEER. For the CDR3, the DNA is TGCGCCAGCAGCCAAGATTGGGGGGGCGGTATCGATGAGCAGTTCTTC. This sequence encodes CASSQDWGGGIDEQFF.

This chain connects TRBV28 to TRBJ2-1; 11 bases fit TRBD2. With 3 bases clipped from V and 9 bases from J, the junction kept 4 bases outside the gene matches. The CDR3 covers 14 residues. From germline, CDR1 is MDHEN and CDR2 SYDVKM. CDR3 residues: CASSLTSGITEQFF. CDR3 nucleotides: TGTGCCAGCAGTTTGACTAGCGGGATAACTGAGCAGTTCTTC.